This passage covers 22 T cell receptor beta chains from one sample sequenced in a study of T cell repertoires in cytomegalovirus infection (dated by TCRdb to about 2019). Data came from an Illumina HiSeq 1500. TCRdb cleaned the public reads at Q25 with fastp, built clones with MiXCR and kept in-frame beta chains. Rows with one shared CDR3 protein collapse into an entry with the most common genes and DNA. In all, the sample holds approximately 100,000 distinct CDR3 sequences, and less than 25% of those were seen once. The top ten clonotypes cover more than 35% of the sample. Sample: CD8+ T cells from PBMCs. The receptors shown here come from a human donor in good health (CMV status not recorded). Some clones in this sample may be carry-over from other donors' samples.

The chain combines TRBV12-3 or TRBV12-4 with TRBJ2-1, with 11 bases that match TRBD2. The CDR3 is made up of 16 amino acids. The junction had 3 bases not matched to a gene; V was cut back by 5 bases and J by 0 bases. The CDR3 spells CASSASGRSSYNEQFF. The DNA for the CDR3 is TGTGCCAGCAGTGCTAGCGGGAGGAGCTCCTACAATGAGCAGTTCTTC.

The chain recombines TRBV5-1 with TRBJ1-1; D perhaps matches TRBD1 (6 bases). CDR1 and CDR2 (germline): SGHRS, YFSETQ. The CDR3 is 16 amino acids. Trimming took 0 bases from V and 0 from J, leaving 12 bases between them. CDR3 coding DNA: TGCGCCAGCAGCTTGGGGACAGCTACCATGAACACTGAAGCTTTCTTT. This translates into CASSLGTATMNTEAFF.

This clonotype has ten or more counts. The V call is TRBV2, the J call TRBJ1-2; TRBD1 is a possible D gene (5 bases). V was shortened by 10 bases and J by 4 bases, with 25 bases between the two germline ends. Per germline, CDR1 SNHLY and CDR2 FYNNEI. The CDR3 runs to 16 residues. This CDR3 reads CAIPPRGGDTLYGYTF. The CDR3 DNA sequence: TGTGCCATACCTCCCCGGGGGGGGGATACTCTCTATGGCTACACCTTC.

This clonotype was counted a few times. The chain joins TRBV6-2 or TRBV6-3 to TRBJ2-1, with D possibly TRBD2 on 7 matching bases. The CDR3 consists of 15 residues. V was pared by 10 bases and J by 3 bases, with 19 bases between. Germline loops: CDR1 MNHEY, CDR2 SVGEGT. In nucleotides, the CDR3 is TGTGCCACCCTTGCCGCGGGGGCCGTCTACAATGAGCAGTTCTTC. Encoded protein: CATLAAGAVYNEQFF.

This clonotype was recorded at least ten times. This chain links TRBV4-1 with TRBJ1-1, with D unclear. The CDR3 has 13 residues. Germline lookup yields CDR1 MGHRA and CDR2 YSYEKL. Trimming stripped 1 base from V and 5 bases from J, with 8 bases between. The CDR3 sequence: CASSQGRWTEAFF. CDR3 coding DNA: TGCGCCAGCAGCCAAGGTCGGTGGACTGAAGCTTTCTTT.

This clonotype was seen ten or more times. The rearrangement joins TRBV7-2 to TRBJ2-7, with 10 bases lining up with TRBD1. The V segment lost 7 bases and the J segment 4 bases; nucleotides outside the gene matches: 7. Per germline, CDR1 SGHTA and CDR2 FQGNSA. CDR3 length: 14 amino acids. DNA of the CDR3: TGTGCCAGCACCTGGACAGGGGGAGGGTACGAGCAGTACTTC. Its protein product is CASTWTGGGYEQYF.

This clonotype was recorded at least ten times. The chain carries TRBV28 and TRBJ1-6; a weak D match, TRBD1 (6 bases). Trimming pared 10 bases from V and 0 bases from J, leaving 19 bases between. This CDR3 is built from 17 residues. CDR1 is MDHEN, CDR2 SYDVKM, per germline. CDR3 nucleotide sequence: TGTGCCACCGTCAGGCGGGGGGCGGACTCCTATAATTCACCCCTCCACTTT. Its protein product is CATVRRGADSYNSPLHF.

Of note for this clonotype: A much larger clone sits a single nucleotide away, making a read error possible. The V call is TRBV11-2, the J call TRBJ2-5; unclear D gene. The CDR3 extends over 14 amino acids. In germline, CDR1 is SGHAT, CDR2 FQNNGV. V gave up 2 bases and J gave up 1 base, with 8 bases separating them. The CDR3 nucleotides are TGTGCCAGCAGCTTATTATTGGGCCAAGAGACCCAGTACTTC. It yields the protein CASSLLLGQETQYF.

The chain joins TRBV24-1 to TRBJ2-2; D gene ambiguous. V was clipped by 7 bases and J by 1 base, with 6 bases between them. The CDR3 is 13 amino acids. CDR1 and CDR2 from the germline V gene are KGHDR and SFDVKD. The CDR3 is CATSEGNTGELFF. CDR3 in DNA: TGTGCCACCAGCGAAGGGAACACCGGGGAGCTGTTTTTT.

This clonotype was counted only a few times. The J gene is TRBJ2-1, the V gene TRBV7-8; maybe TRBD2 (5 bases). The CDR3 is 16 residues long. Trimming removed 1 base at V and 5 bases at J, with 15 bases between. Germline V gene data show CDR1 as SGHVS and CDR2 as FQNEAQ. Here the CDR3 DNA reads TGTGCCAGCAGCTTAGGCTCGAATAGCGCCAACAATGAGCAGTTCTTC. This encodes CASSLGSNSANNEQFF.

The J gene is TRBJ2-7, the V gene TRBV6-2 or TRBV6-3; no reliable D call. The germline CDR1 and CDR2 sequences are MNHEY and SVGEGT. The V end was cut by 6 bases, the J end by 2 bases, with 11 bases between. The CDR3 contains 13 residues. Here the CDR3 DNA reads TGTGCCAGCAGCCCCGACGGAACCTACGAGCAGTACTTC. Protein product: CASSPDGTYEQYF.

The CDR3: CSAGDRGGLDEQFF. The CDR3 coding sequence is TGCAGTGCTGGGGACAGGGGTGGTCTGGATGAGCAGTTCTTC. The chain has TRBV20-1 and TRBJ2-1; TRBD1 agrees at 10 bases. The V and J ends lost 5 bases and 8 bases, in that order; junction bases with no gene match: 9. CDR1 DFQATT and CDR2 SNEGSKA come from the germline V gene (reference sequence). There are 14 residues in the CDR3.

This clonotype was seen only once. This chain connects TRBV7-9 to TRBJ2-1, with 12 nucleotides matching TRBD2. CDR1 is SEHNR and CDR2 is FQNEAQ in the germline V gene (reference sequence). This CDR3 contains 13 residues. Trimming at V came to 1 base and at J to 13 bases, leaving 2 bases not matched to a gene. This CDR3 is CASSLGLAGDQFF. CDR3 bases: TGTGCCAGCAGCTTAGGACTAGCGGGGGATCAGTTCTTC.

V is TRBV7-8 and J is TRBJ2-7; D is unclear. The CDR3 loop spans 14 amino acids. Germline assignment: CDR1 SGHVS and CDR2 FQNEAQ. V lost 5 bases and J lost 3, with 14 bases in between. CDR3 sequence reads: CASSTLQAGYEQYF. DNA for the CDR3: TGTGCCAGCAGCACCCTTCAGGCCGGCTACGAGCAGTACTTC.

This clonotype was recorded a few times. The CDR3, as DNA: TGTGCCAGCAGCCTAGGGGCGGGGGACTACGAGCAGTACTTC. Protein: CASSLGAGDYEQYF. This chain links TRBV3-1 with TRBJ2-7, with 7 bases fitting TRBD2. Germline-derived CDR1 and CDR2 are LGHDT and YNNKEL (reference sequence). The CDR3 spans 14 residues. Unmatched junction bases numbered 6, after V lost 4 bases and J lost 3 bases.

Ten or more counts support this clonotype. The genes are TRBV12-3 or TRBV12-4 and TRBJ2-1; 9 bases agree with TRBD1. The ends lost 6 bases at V and 7 bases at J; junction bases unmatched: 10. The CDR3 runs to 15 residues. The CDR3 here is CASRERGQGRNEQFF. CDR3 nucleotide sequence: TGTGCCAGCAGGGAGAGGGGACAGGGAAGGAATGAGCAGTTCTTC.

This clonotype was seen only a few times. The rearrangement links TRBV7-9 to TRBJ2-5, with a tentative D call TRBD2 (7 bases). There are 14 residues in the CDR3. Germline assignment: CDR1 SEHNR and CDR2 FQNEAQ (reference sequence). The V end was cut by 8 bases, the J end by 4 bases, with 17 bases between. The CDR3 region is CASYQTGGGETQYF. DNA of the CDR3: TGTGCCAGCTACCAAACGGGGGGCGGAGAGACCCAGTACTTC.

This clonotype occurred many times. The V call is TRBV7-2, the J call TRBJ2-7; 11 nucleotides match TRBD2. This CDR3 has 16 amino acids. The trim removed 5 bases at V and 2 bases at J, leaving 8 bases unmatched. Germline-derived CDR1 and CDR2 are SGHTA and FQGNSA. In nucleotides, the CDR3 is TGTGCCAGCAGCGGAACTAGCGGGAGTAATCCCTACGAGCAGTACTTC. Its translation is CASSGTSGSNPYEQYF.

This clonotype came up many times. CDR3 loop: CASSPRWTGGPRSSKNIQYF. CDR3 in DNA: TGTGCCAGCAGCCCCCGATGGACGGGAGGGCCAAGATCGTCCAAAAACATTCAGTACTTC. This chain joins TRBV7-2 and TRBJ2-4; 8 positions match TRBD2. The trim removed 5 bases at V and 2 bases at J, leaving 20 bases unmatched. CDR3 length equals 20 residues. CDR1 is SGHTA, CDR2 FQGNSA, per germline.

This clonotype was counted between two and nine times. CDR3: CSARDDGWGYEQYF. The CDR3 DNA is TGCAGTGCTAGAGATGATGGTTGGGGCTACGAGCAGTACTTC. The gene calls are TRBV20-1 and TRBJ2-7; no definite D call. The CDR3 totals 14 residues. CDR1 DFQATT and CDR2 SNEGSKA come from the germline V gene (reference sequence). V dropped 0 bases and J dropped 3 bases, with 12 bases sitting between them.

In this sample, this clonotype turned up many times. The chain combines TRBV19 with TRBJ1-3; a possible D gene is TRBD1 (6 bases). Trimming removed 10 bases at V and 2 bases at J, with 15 bases between. The CDR3 is 14 residues long. Germline V gives CDR1 LNHDA, CDR2 SQIVND (reference sequence). The CDR3 nucleotides read TGTGCCACGTGGGACACCGGAGCTGGAAACACCATATATTTT. This gives the protein CATWDTGAGNTIYF.

This clonotype occurred a few times. At one of its ends the junction is not consistent with the germline gene, which may arise from a read error. The chain combines TRBV7-6 with TRBJ2-1; 13 nucleotides agree with TRBD2. CDR1 is SGHVS and CDR2 is FNYEAQ in the germline V gene. The CDR3 runs to 17 residues. This CDR3 reads CASSWGTSGTPFNEQFF. The CDR3 nucleotides are TGTGCTAGCAGCTGGGGGACTAGCGGGACCCCCTTCAATGAGCAGTTCTTC.